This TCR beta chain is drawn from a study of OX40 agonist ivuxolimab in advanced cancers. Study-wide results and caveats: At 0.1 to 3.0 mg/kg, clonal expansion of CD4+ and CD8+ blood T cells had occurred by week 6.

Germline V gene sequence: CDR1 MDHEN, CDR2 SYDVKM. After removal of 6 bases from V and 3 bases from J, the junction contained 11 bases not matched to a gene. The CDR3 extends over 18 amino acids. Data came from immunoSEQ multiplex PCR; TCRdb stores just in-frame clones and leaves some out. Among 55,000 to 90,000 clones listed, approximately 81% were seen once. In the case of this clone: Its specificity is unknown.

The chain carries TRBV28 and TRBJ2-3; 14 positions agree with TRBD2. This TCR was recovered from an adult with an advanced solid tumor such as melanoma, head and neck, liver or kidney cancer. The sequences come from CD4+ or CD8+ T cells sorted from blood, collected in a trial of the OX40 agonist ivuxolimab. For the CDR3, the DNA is TGTGCCAGCAGCCATCTCACGGGACTAGCGGGGGAGACAGATACGCAGTATTTT. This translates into CASSHLTGLAGETDTQYF.